This TCR beta chain originates from a study of CD8 T cells in Susac syndrome. Study conclusions and caveats: Individuals included in the TCR sequencing and HLA analysis were acknowledged by the study to be relatively few in number.

Reverse transcription of roughly 0.45 to 1 ug RNA was carried out with random hexamers. TCR beta CDR3 was amplified by immunoSEQ multiplex PCR. This amplification extended across 54 Vbeta and 13 Jbeta segments. TCRdb itself ran the immunoSEQ multiplex PCR reads through MiXCR, one entry per CDR3 protein. Here the sample spans a few hundred thousand distinct CDR3 sequences, 95% being singletons. In regard to this clonotype: The antigen remains unidentified.

Trimming cost V 7 bases and J 11 bases, with 14 bases left between them. The CDR3 contains 11 residues. Germline V gene lookup returns CDR1 LNHDA and CDR2 SQIVND (reference sequence). This TCR came from a human donor with multiple sclerosis. V gene TRBV19 combines with J gene TRBJ1-2; D gene ambiguous. Sequenced material: CD4+ T cells from PBMCs. Here the CDR3 DNA reads TGTGCCAGTACAGACACCCGAAGGTACACCTTC. It codes for CASTDTRRYTF.